This T cell receptor (beta chain) was found in a study of radiotherapy plus CTLA-4 blockade in lung cancer. As for the study in general: Across the patients, objective responses occurred in more than 15%, and disease control in roughly 31%.

Deletions cut 2 bases from V and 9 bases from J, with 17 bases between. The germline V gene encodes CDR1 SGHNT and CDR2 YYREEE (reference sequence). CDR3 length: 14 amino acids. With ipilimumab providing CTLA-4 blockade, focal radiation was administered to patients who had chemo-refractory metastatic non-small-cell lung cancer. Repertoires were generated with immunoSEQ multiplex PCR, while TCRdb's copy carries only in-frame clones and drops some. The sample includes 95,000 to 150,000 clones, around 89% of them seen just once. This sample comprised peripheral blood, obtained from a patient treated with radiotherapy plus ipilimumab. The J gene is TRBJ2-5, the V gene TRBV5-4; D ambiguous. This clonotype was sampled from a human donor with non-small cell lung cancer that progressed on radiotherapy plus ipilimumab. CDR3 in amino acids: CASSFERATGPQYF. The CDR3 DNA is TGTGCCAGCAGCTTTGAACGGGCTACCGGTCCCCAGTACTTC.